This is a list of T cell receptor beta chains from one sample in a study of blood T cells in healthy people across ages. Via MiXCR, TCRdb re-called the 5' RACE reads, giving one row per CDR3 protein. The table shows 1.5 million to 2 million distinct CDR3 sequences, with 28% occurring only once. Sequenced material: blood. The receptors originated from a woman in her 30s in good health. Both conserved end residues are trimmed from each CDR3.

TRBJ2-3 TRBV29-1 SVDTGTDTRY
TRBJ1-2 TRBV2 ASSDVGQNYGYT
TRBJ2-5 TRBV9 ASSVLLKY
TRBJ2-1 TRBV18 ASSPASGKGNEQF
TRBJ2-1 TRBV7-2 ASSPGTTYRDEQF
TRBJ1-2 TRBV5-1 ASSFDGGGPYGYT
TRBJ2-5 TRBV6-5 ASRPEGRETQY
TRBJ2-1 TRBV6-5 ASSSGTETYNEQF
TRBJ2-5 TRBV29-1 SVVRGQETQY
TRBJ2-2 TRBV5-1 ASSLGGALNTGELF
TRBJ1-1 TRBV12-3/TRBV12-4 ASSPLRQRGAF
TRBJ2-1 TRBV29-1 SVEGERTSGRARYNEQF
TRBJ1-2 TRBV5-1 ASSLEGVPGSGYT
TRBJ1-4 TRBV2 ASSLQGREKRF
TRBJ1-3 TRBV12-5 ASGSTDGNTIY
TRBJ2-3 TRBV10-1 ASRSGDTDTQY